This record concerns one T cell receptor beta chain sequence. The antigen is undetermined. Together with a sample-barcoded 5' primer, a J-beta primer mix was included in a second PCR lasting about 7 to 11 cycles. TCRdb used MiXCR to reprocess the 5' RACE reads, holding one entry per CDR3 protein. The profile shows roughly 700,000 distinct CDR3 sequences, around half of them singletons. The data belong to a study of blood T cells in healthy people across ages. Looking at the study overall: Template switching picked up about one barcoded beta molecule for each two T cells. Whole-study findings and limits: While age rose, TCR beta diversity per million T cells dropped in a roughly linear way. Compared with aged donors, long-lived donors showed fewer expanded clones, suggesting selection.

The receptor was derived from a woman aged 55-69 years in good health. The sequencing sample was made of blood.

DNA for the CDR3: TGTGCCACCAGTAAAGGTCGGGGGAAAACCTACAATGAGCAGTACTTC. Its translation: CATSKGRGKTYNEQYF. This chain links TRBV15 with TRBJ2-1, with D possibly being TRBD2 (6 bases). The assigned J gene may be wrong: the sequence end matches TRBJ2-7 better. Germline values: CDR1 LNHNV, CDR2 YYDKDF (reference sequence). The CDR3 consists of 16 residues.